Listed below are T cell receptor beta chains from one sample, sequenced in a study of T cell changes during pregnancy in multiple sclerosis. Assay used: immunoSEQ multiplex PCR; TCRdb lists only in-frame clones, some missing. The sample holds 40,000 to 45,000 clones, about 90% seen once. The starting material was CD4+ T cells from peripheral blood mononuclear cells, obtained in the third trimester of pregnancy. The receptors were sampled from a female donor with multiple sclerosis, enrolled in a pregnancy study. Both conserved end residues are part of each CDR3. A D gene is named only where the DNA matches it firmly. Size is omitted from some rows. Given values are once, few, many or a class for expanded clones.

v_gene	j_gene	d_gene	abundance	CDR3aa	CDR3nt
TRBV7-2	TRBJ1-2	-	-	CASSFREYGYTF	TGTGCCAGCAGCTTTCGGGAGTATGGCTACACCTTC
TRBV27	TRBJ2-7	-	-	CASSLSNSGLSYEQYF	TGTGCCAGCAGTTTATCGAACAGCGGTCTCTCCTACGAGCAGTACTTC
TRBV2	TRBJ2-1	TRBD2	-	CASSSGGAYNEQFF	TGTGCCAGCAGTAGCGGGGGAGCCTACAATGAGCAGTTCTTC
TRBV12-5	TRBJ2-3	TRBD2	-	CASGLVGTSGLTDTQYF	TGTGCTAGTGGTTTGGTTGGGACTAGCGGACTTACAGATACGCAGTATTTT
TRBV18	TRBJ2-2	-	-	CASSPLATGELFF	TGTGCCAGCTCACCCCTCGCGACCGGGGAGCTGTTTTTT
TRBV11-2	TRBJ2-5	-	few	CASSLVGGGRETQYF	TGTGCCAGCAGCTTGGTAGGAGGAGGGCGGGAGACCCAGTACTTC
TRBV5-1	TRBJ2-7	TRBD1	-	CASSPDRALYGEQYF	TGCGCCAGCAGCCCGGACAGGGCCCTCTACGGGGAGCAGTACTTC
TRBV10-3	TRBJ2-5	-	-	CAISEGGGGETQYF	TGTGCCATCAGTGAAGGAGGGGGGGGAGAGACCCAGTACTTC
TRBV4-2	TRBJ2-6	TRBD1	-	CASSQPGQGSGANVLTF	TGTGCCAGCAGCCAACCGGGACAGGGCTCTGGGGCCAACGTCCTGACTTTC
TRBV21-1	TRBJ2-1	-	-	CASSLDSGTGDHNEQFF	TGTGCCAGCAGCTTAGATTCTGGGACAGGGGATCACAATGAGCAGTTCTTC
TRBV25-1	TRBJ2-3	TRBD1	-	CASSEAGGTQYF	TGTGCCAGCAGTGAAGCAGGGGGTACGCAGTATTTT
TRBV19	TRBJ2-3	TRBD2	-	CASTPGLAGFTDTQYF	TGTGCCAGTACCCCGGGACTAGCGGGATTCACAGATACGCAGTATTTT
TRBV6-1	TRBJ2-1	TRBD2	-	CASSDPGLAGVEQFF	TGTGCCAGCAGTGACCCGGGACTAGCGGGAGTTGAGCAGTTCTTC
TRBV23-1	TRBJ2-7	-	-	CASSHVGYSYEQYF	TGCGCCAGCAGTCACGTGGGCTACTCCTACGAGCAGTACTTC
TRBV4-2	TRBJ2-7	TRBD2	-	CASSQGLTFSGNPTYEQYF	TGTGCCAGCAGCCAAGGGTTGACGTTTAGCGGGAATCCAACCTACGAGCAGTACTTC
TRBV4-3	TRBJ1-2	-	-	CASSRTRSSGYGYTF	TGCGCCAGCAGCCGCACCCGATCTTCGGGCTATGGCTACACCTTC
TRBV11-3	TRBJ1-6	-	-	CASSPSSQGSGSPLHF	TGTGCCAGCAGCCCGTCCTCGCAGGGATCTGGCTCACCCCTCCACTTT
TRBV5-4	TRBJ2-2	TRBD2	-	CASSTGLAGRTGELFF	TGTGCCAGCAGCACAGGACTAGCGGGACGCACCGGGGAGCTGTTTTTT
TRBV29-1	TRBJ2-1	-	-	CSVAAAGTYNEQFF	TGCAGCGTTGCAGCTGCGGGTACCTACAATGAGCAGTTCTTC
TRBV27	TRBJ2-1	-	-	CASSLFGPGGINEQFF	TGTGCCAGCAGTTTATTTGGGCCAGGGGGGATCAATGAGCAGTTCTTC
TRBV2	TRBJ2-7	-	-	CASTTGSEQYF	TGTGCCAGCACCACAGGATCCGAGCAGTACTTC
TRBV2	TRBJ1-2	-	few	CASSEYMVGGYGYTF	TGTGCCAGCAGTGAATATATGGTAGGGGGCTATGGCTACACCTTC
TRBV27	TRBJ2-1	TRBD2	few	CASSLLAGAIYNEQFF	TGTGCCAGCAGTTTACTGGCGGGAGCCATCTACAATGAGCAGTTCTTC
TRBV6-1	TRBJ2-2	-	-	CASSERSHGSQLNTGELFF	TGTGCCAGCAGCGAAAGATCCCACGGTTCGCAATTGAACACCGGGGAGCTGTTTTTT
TRBV30	TRBJ1-1	-	few	CAWTGARGMNTEAFF	TGTGCCTGGACAGGAGCAAGGGGGATGAACACTGAAGCTTTCTTT
TRBV10-3	TRBJ2-7	TRBD1	-	CAISDDRGLSYEQYF	TGTGCCATCAGTGATGACAGGGGGCTTTCCTACGAGCAGTACTTC
TRBV11-3	TRBJ2-2	-	-	CASSFSSTGELFF	TGTGCCAGCAGCTTTTCTAGCACCGGGGAGCTGTTTTTT
TRBV12-1	TRBJ2-5	-	-	CASSSGTITGETQYF	TGTGCCAGCAGCTCGGGGACTATCACGGGGGAGACCCAGTACTTC
TRBV27	TRBJ1-5	-	-	CASSFSAPGRNQPQHF	TGTGCCAGCAGTTTTTCGGCACCAGGGCGCAATCAGCCCCAGCATTTT
TRBV19	TRBJ2-1	TRBD2	-	CASSLGTSRDNEQFF	TGTGCCAGTTCCCTCGGGACTAGCAGAGACAATGAGCAGTTCTTC
TRBV29-1	TRBJ2-7	-	-	CSARELSYEQYF	TGCAGCGCTCGGGAGCTCTCCTACGAGCAGTACTTC
TRBV18	TRBJ2-1	TRBD2	-	CASSPGLAGGNEQFF	TGTGCCAGCTCACCAGGCCTAGCGGGGGGAAATGAGCAGTTCTTC
TRBV4-3	TRBJ2-1	TRBD2	-	CASSQEVGGGLAGGPPVGEQFF	TGCGCCAGCAGCCAAGAAGTCGGGGGGGGACTAGCGGGAGGGCCCCCCGTGGGTGAGCAGTTCTTC
TRBV7-9	TRBJ2-1	-	few	CASSPRGGGYDEQFF	TGTGCCAGCAGCCCACGAGGGGGGGGGTACGATGAGCAGTTCTTC
TRBV28	TRBJ2-7	TRBD1	-	CASSQTGYEQYF	TGTGCCAGCAGCCAGACAGGGTACGAGCAGTACTTC
TRBV30	TRBJ1-1	-	-	CAWRLVGGNTEAFF	TGTGCCTGGAGGCTTGTGGGGGGGAACACTGAAGCTTTCTTT
TRBV7-7	TRBJ2-1	-	once	CASSPDSFGEQFF	TGTGCTAGCAGCCCTGACAGCTTCGGGGAGCAGTTCTTC
TRBV6-5	TRBJ2-7	TRBD2	-	CASSRTSGSYEQYF	TGTGCCAGCAGCAGGACTAGCGGTTCCTACGAGCAGTACTTC
TRBV7-2	TRBJ2-1	TRBD1	-	CASSLAQGSYNEQFF	TGTGCCAGCAGCTTAGCACAGGGGTCGTACAATGAGCAGTTCTTC
TRBV30	TRBJ1-2	TRBD1	-	CAWSTDRDYGYTF	TGTGCCTGGAGTACGGACAGGGACTATGGCTACACCTTC
TRBV29-1	TRBJ1-2	TRBD1	-	CSVEKAQGVGGYTF	TGCAGCGTTGAAAAGGCTCAGGGGGTCGGTGGCTACACCTTC
TRBV5-6	TRBJ2-1	-	-	CASSRTFPSYNEQFF	TGTGCCAGCAGCCGGACTTTCCCCTCCTACAATGAGCAGTTCTTC
TRBV9	TRBJ2-7	-	-	CASSVHSGGGGEQYF	TGTGCCAGCAGCGTGCACTCGGGGGGCGGTGGAGAGCAGTACTTC